The 22 T cell receptor beta chains given below trace back to one sample, sequenced in a study of blood T cells in healthy people across ages. PCR was performed a second time for about 7 to 11 cycles using a sample-barcoded 5' primer and a J-beta primer mix. TCRdb independently ran MiXCR on the 5' RACE reads; one entry per CDR3 protein. The sample includes some 710,000 distinct CDR3 sequences, 35% to 50% of them seen just once. Material for sequencing was blood. These receptors came from an elderly man in good health.

This clonotype was picked up a small number of times. The V gene is TRBV9, the J gene TRBJ1-2, with D perhaps TRBD1 (5 bases). V was pared by 4 bases and J by 2 bases, with 15 bases between. This CDR3 contains 15 residues. Germline V lookup: CDR1 SGDLS, CDR2 YYNGEE. The CDR3, as DNA: TGTGCCAGCAGCTCCCCGGGACTTCCAAACTATGGCTACACCTTC. It yields the protein CASSSPGLPNYGYTF. Combining the CDR3 with reference TRBV9 and TRBJ1-2 gives the whole variable domain DSGVTQTPKHLITATGQRVTLRCSPRSGDLSVYWYQQSLDQGLQFLIQYYNGEERAKGNILERFSAQQFPDLHSELNLSSLELGDSALYFCASSSPGLPNYGYTFGSGTRLTVV.

The chain employs TRBV28 and TRBJ2-1; TRBD2 agrees at 9 bases. CDR1 MDHEN and CDR2 SYDVKM come from the germline V gene. The CDR3 has 13 residues. J was trimmed by 10 bases and V by 2 bases; bases with no gene match: 3. CDR3 DNA sequence: TGTGCCAGCAGTTTACTAGCGGGAAGGGAGCAGTTCTTC. It specifies CASSLLAGREQFF.

Ten or more counts support this clonotype. The rearrangement uses TRBV4-3 and TRBJ2-7; the match to TRBD2 covers 7 bases. The ends lost 6 bases at V and 4 bases at J; junction bases unmatched: 12. The CDR3 totals 15 residues. CDR1 is LGHNA, CDR2 YSLEER, per germline. The CDR3 DNA reads TGCGCCAGCAGTCTAAGGCCAGGCGGGAGTTACGAGCAGTACTTC. Translating it yields CASSLRPGGSYEQYF.

The chain has TRBV30 and TRBJ1-4; 10 bases are shared with TRBD1. CDR3 length: 14 residues. V gave up 3 bases and J gave up 7 bases; unmatched junction bases: 5. Looked up from germline, CDR1 is GTSNPN and CDR2 is SVGIG (reference sequence). The CDR3 DNA reads TGTGCCTGGAGGGGGGGACAGGGGCCTGAAAAACTGTTTTTT. This codes for CAWRGGQGPEKLFF.

The chain has TRBV5-8 and TRBJ2-5; no clear D gene. The germline gives CDR1 SGHTS, CDR2 YDEGEE. V was clipped by 2 bases and J by 3 bases, with 14 bases between them. The CDR3 length is 15 residues. The CDR3 bases are TGTGCCAGCAGCTTTGAGTCCTGGGTGAAAGAGACCCAGTACTTC. This codes for CASSFESWVKETQYF.

This clonotype has ten or more counts. For the CDR3, the DNA is TGCAGCGTTGTGGGTAGCGGGAGTGATGAGCAGTTCTTC. The encoded protein is CSVVGSGSDEQFF. V gene TRBV29-1 combines with J gene TRBJ2-1, with 9 bases lining up with TRBD2. V lost 4 bases, J lost 8 bases, and 6 bases stayed unmatched. Germline CDR1 and CDR2: SQVTM and ANQGSEA. This CDR3 contains 13 residues.

This chain links TRBV7-9 with TRBJ2-6; TRBD1 agrees at 7 bases. This CDR3 contains 13 residues. Germline CDR1 is SEHNR and CDR2 is FQNEAQ (reference sequence). Germline trimming cut 3 bases from V and 12 bases from J; bases unmatched to any gene: 5. The CDR3 DNA reads TGTGCCAGCAGCTTTGTGACAGGGTCCGTCCTGACTTTC. Its protein is CASSFVTGSVLTF.

The J gene is TRBJ2-1, the V gene TRBV11-2; a possible D gene is TRBD2 (6 bases). V was pared by 5 bases and J by 4 bases, with 12 bases between. The CDR3 spans 14 residues. Germline V gives CDR1 SGHAT, CDR2 FQNNGV. CDR3 nucleotides: TGTGCCAGCAGCGGAACCCGGGGGTACAATGAGCAGTTCTTC. This encodes CASSGTRGYNEQFF.

This clonotype was seen a handful of times. The V gene is TRBV25-1, the J gene TRBJ2-2; 7 bases align to TRBD2. Germline CDR1 MGHDK, CDR2 SYGVNS. The CDR3 length is 15 residues. V gave up 3 bases and J gave up 7 bases; unmatched junction bases: 8. CDR3 amino acids: CASSDGLEAIGELFF. The CDR3 DNA reads as TGTGCCAGCAGTGACGGACTAGAGGCGATCGGGGAGCTGTTTTTT. The full variable domain, with the rest looked up from reference TRBV25-1 and TRBJ2-2, is EADIYQTPRYLVIGTGKKITLECSQTMGHDKMYWYQQDPGMELHLIHYSYGVNSTEKGDLSSESTVSRIRTEHFPLTLESARPSHTSQYLCASSDGLEAIGELFFGEGSRLTVL.

The chain couples TRBV12-3 or TRBV12-4 to TRBJ2-7; TRBD2 is a possible D gene (5 bases). V lost 5 bases, J lost 10 bases, and 21 bases lay in between. CDR3 length equals 14 residues. The CDR3 bases are TGTGCCAGCAGTGTATCTCCTCAACCGGGGATTCAGTACTTC. Protein sequence: CASSVSPQPGIQYF.

This sequence joins TRBV12-3 or TRBV12-4 and TRBJ2-4; 7 bases line up with TRBD1. The CDR3 loop spans 16 amino acids. V dropped 3 bases and J dropped 3; count of bases not matched to a gene: 8. The CDR3 DNA reads TGTGCCAGCAGTTTCGGGCAGGGGGTTATCAAAAACATTCAGTACTTC. Amino acids: CASSFGQGVIKNIQYF.

V usage is TRBV20-1 and J usage is TRBJ2-3; 14 bases map to TRBD2. This CDR3 spans 16 amino acids. Germline values: CDR1 DFQATT, CDR2 SNEGSKA (reference sequence). V lost 1 base to trimming and J lost 5 bases; unmatched junction nucleotides: 5. In DNA form, the CDR3 reads TGCAGTGCTAGAGGAGGGACTAGCGGGAGAGGAGATACGCAGTATTTT. Encoded protein: CSARGGTSGRGDTQYF.

The chain has TRBV20-1 and TRBJ1-4, with D possibly being TRBD1 (5 bases). Trimming took 1 base from V and 8 from J, leaving 14 bases between them. Germline V gene data show CDR1 as DFQATT and CDR2 as SNEGSKA (reference sequence). This CDR3 comprises 14 residues. CDR3 coding DNA: TGCAGTGCTAGAGTCGGGGGGGGAGGCGAAAAACTGTTTTTT. The encoded protein is CSARVGGGGEKLFF.

This clonotype was recorded a few times. V usage is TRBV7-2 and J usage is TRBJ1-5, with 8 bases that match TRBD1. The CDR3 has 16 amino acids. Germline CDR1 is SGHTA and CDR2 is FQGNSA. V dropped 3 bases and J dropped 4; count of bases not matched to a gene: 8. CDR3 bases: TGTGCCAGCAGCTTTGGGACGACAGGGGTGAATCAGCCCCAGCATTTT. As protein: CASSFGTTGVNQPQHF. Full variable domain (missing parts from reference TRBV7-2 and TRBJ1-5): GAGVSQSPSNKVTEKGKDVELRCDPISGHTALYWYRQSLGQGLEFLIYFQGNSAPDKSGLPSDRFSAERTGGSVSTLTIQRTQQEDSAVYLCASSFGTTGVNQPQHFGDGTRLSIL.

J is TRBJ1-2 and V is TRBV7-2; D remains ambiguous. The germline gives CDR1 SGHTA, CDR2 FQGNSA. Trimming stripped 5 bases from V and 8 bases from J, with 15 bases between. This CDR3 is 13 amino acids long. CDR3 in amino acids: CASSADTPFGYTF. CDR3 in DNA: TGTGCCAGCAGCGCCGACACCCCCTTCGGCTACACCTTC.

This clonotype was detected a few times. The chain links TRBV27 to TRBJ2-5, with D possibly matching TRBD2 (6 bases). This CDR3 spans 13 amino acids. Germline CDR1 is MNHEY and CDR2 is SMNVEV (reference sequence). The ends were cut back, 5 bases at V and 3 bases at J, with 10 bases in the middle. CDR3 region: CASSGWGEETQYF. The DNA of the CDR3 is TGTGCCAGCAGTGGATGGGGGGAAGAGACCCAGTACTTC.

The J gene is TRBJ2-5, the V gene TRBV5-1, with 9 nucleotides matching TRBD1. The closer fit of TRBJ2-7 to the DNA end suggests the J call may be wrong. CDR3 length equals 14 residues. Germline V gene sequence: CDR1 SGHRS, CDR2 YFSETQ. The CDR3 DNA reads TGCGCCAGCAGCTCGAGACAGGGGGGCGACGAGCAGTACTTC. This translates into CASSSRQGGDEQYF.

V gene TRBV5-6 combines with J gene TRBJ2-1, with TRBD2 identical over 10 bases. The V segment lost 2 bases and the J segment 5 bases; nucleotides outside the gene matches: 10. There are 17 residues in the CDR3. Germline assignment: CDR1 SGHDT and CDR2 YYEEEE. CDR3 sequence (DNA): TGTGCCAGCAGCTTCGGGACTAGCGAGCAGAGGCACAATGAGCAGTTCTTC. Its translation is CASSFGTSEQRHNEQFF.

The chain links TRBV6-1 to TRBJ1-5, with 8 positions matching TRBD1. V lost 6 bases and J lost 11; bases outside the gene matches: 18. CDR1 is MNHNS, CDR2 SASEGT, per germline. The CDR3 is made up of 16 amino acids. This chain's CDR3 is CASRPLWGQAPQAQHF. In DNA, the CDR3 is TGTGCCAGCAGACCTTTATGGGGACAGGCTCCACAAGCCCAGCATTTT.

This clonotype has ten or more counts. V usage is TRBV20-1 and J usage is TRBJ2-1, with TRBD2 identical over 12 bases. Germline-derived CDR1 and CDR2 are DFQATT and SNEGSKA (reference sequence). The ends lost 6 bases at V and 8 bases at J; junction bases unmatched: 5. The CDR3 is 13 amino acids. CDR3 bases: TGCAGTGCGCGACTAGCGGGAGTTTATGAGCAGTTCTTC. This translates into CSARLAGVYEQFF.

The chain carries TRBV20-1 and TRBJ1-5; 8 nucleotides align to TRBD1. Per germline, CDR1 DFQATT and CDR2 SNEGSKA (reference sequence). Unmatched junction bases numbered 7, after V lost 6 bases and J lost 0 bases. The CDR3 is 15 amino acids. The DNA of the CDR3 is TGCAGTGCAACCGACAGGGGATATAGCAATCAGCCCCAGCATTTT. It yields the protein CSATDRGYSNQPQHF.

This clonotype turned up a few times. V and J are TRBV24-1 and TRBJ2-7; a possible D gene is TRBD2 (6 bases). This CDR3 is built from 16 residues. The germline V gene encodes CDR1 KGHDR and CDR2 SFDVKD. V was clipped by 3 bases and J by 3 bases, with 17 bases between them. CDR3 bases: TGTGCCACCAGTGATGCCGGGACTGGGCGCGTCTACGAGCAGTACTTC. Amino acids: CATSDAGTGRVYEQYF.